This entry features one TCR beta chain sequence. Antigen: not known. Attached unique molecular identifiers marked individual cDNA molecules. Each CDR3 protein is one row after TCRdb ran MiXCR on the 5' RACE reads. This table holds about 60,000 distinct CDR3 sequences, 8.5% to 10% found once. This sample was included in a study of early T cells in non-severe SARS-CoV-2 infection. Study overall: Bulk RNA taken from unsorted whole blood was sequenced, leaving chains unpaired. Points from the study as a whole: Comparison of clonotypes with VDJdb favored anti-spike CD8 responses while missing private and CD4 specificities.

The CDR3 contains 17 residues. The trim removed 0 bases at V and 0 bases at J, leaving 6 bases unmatched. The specimen was whole blood. The source of this sequence is an adult who was a healthcare worker with PCR-confirmed SARS-CoV-2 infection or an uninfected control (not recorded which). The chain couples TRBV23-1 to TRBJ1-1, with TRBD1 matching over 8 bases. TRBV23-1 is noted as an ORF with a role that remains uncertain. The CDR3 DNA reads as TGCGCCAGCAGTCAATCGGAGCAGGGGGCCTTGAACACTGAAGCTTTCTTT. This sequence encodes CASSQSEQGALNTEAFF.